This passage covers 22 T cell receptor beta chains from one sample sequenced in a study of blood T cell repertoires in COVID-19. Profiled with immunoSEQ multiplex PCR; TCRdb holds only in-frame clones, not every one. The sample consists of about 80,000 clones, approximately 86% of them appearing once. The sample comprised peripheral blood. Receptors were obtained from an elderly woman with acute or convalescent COVID-19.

This chain uses TRBV6-2 or TRBV6-3 with TRBJ2-2, with TRBD1 as a possible D gene (6 bases). Trimming took off 5 bases at V and 6 bases at J, with 31 bases between the two ends. CDR1 is MNHEY and CDR2 is SVGEGT in the germline V gene. This CDR3 has 20 amino acids. The CDR3 nucleotides read TGTGCCAGCAGTGCACAGCAGCTAGGGCGATCAGGGGCTCTTTCCGGGGAGCTGTTTTTT. The encoded protein is CASSAQQLGRSGALSGELFF.

The genes are TRBV5-1 and TRBJ2-7; D remains ambiguous. Germline CDR1 is SGHRS and CDR2 is YFSETQ. There are 15 residues in the CDR3. V was clipped by 0 bases and J by 2 bases, with 12 bases between them. The CDR3 is CASSLAIAKTYEQYF. In DNA, the CDR3 is TGCGCCAGCAGCTTGGCGATAGCTAAAACCTACGAGCAGTACTTC.

This clone was seen a few times. The DNA for the CDR3 is TGTGCCAGCAGCCGGGACAGGGGGCGCGACTATGGCTACACCTTC. Translation gives CASSRDRGRDYGYTF. The chain employs TRBV7-6 and TRBJ1-2, with TRBD1 matching over 12 bases. The CDR3 extends over 15 amino acids. J gave up 3 bases and V 5 bases, and 4 bases lay outside the gene matches. CDR1 is SGHVS, CDR2 FNYEAQ, per germline.

The genes are TRBV14 and TRBJ2-2; 8 positions match TRBD1. The V gene end was trimmed by 3 bases and the J gene end by 6 bases; junction bases not matched to a gene: 9. The length of the CDR3 is 16 residues. Germline V gene lookup returns CDR1 SGHDN and CDR2 FVKESK. CDR3 in amino acids: CASSQREIRGPGELFF. In DNA, the CDR3 is TGTGCCAGCAGCCAGAGGGAAATCAGGGGGCCCGGGGAGCTGTTTTTT.

The chain uses TRBV7-2 and TRBJ2-3, with TRBD2 as a possible D gene (6 bases). The CDR3 runs 14 residues. V lost 5 bases, J lost 4 bases, and 13 bases lay in between. The V gene's germline CDR1 is SGHTA and CDR2 FQGNSA. The CDR3 DNA follows: TGTGCCAGCAGCCCGGAACTAGCTTCAGATACGCAGTATTTT. Its protein product is CASSPELASDTQYF.

The chain has TRBV19 and TRBJ2-1; the match to TRBD1 covers 9 bases. CDR1 LNHDA and CDR2 SQIVND come from the germline V gene (reference sequence). The CDR3 totals 14 residues. V gave up 5 bases and J gave up 7 bases; unmatched junction bases: 6. CDR3 sequence reads: CASSGQGTWNEQFF. For the CDR3, the DNA is TGTGCCAGTAGTGGACAGGGGACTTGGAATGAGCAGTTCTTC. The entire variable domain, with the rest obtained from reference TRBV19 and TRBJ2-1, is as follows: DGGITQSPKYLFRKEGQNVTLSCEQNLNHDAMYWYRQDPGQGLRLIYYSQIVNDFQKGDIAEGYSVSREKKESFPLTVTSAQKNPTAFYLCASSGQGTWNEQFFGPGTRLTVL.

The chain employs TRBV14 and TRBJ1-2; D gene unclear. Per germline, CDR1 SGHDN and CDR2 FVKESK. V was shortened by 4 bases and J by 5 bases, with 23 bases between the two germline ends. The CDR3 runs 17 residues. Written as DNA, the CDR3 is TGTGCCAGCAGCCGGAAGCCGGGAGACTTAGTAGGATATGGCTACACCTTC. It translates to CASSRKPGDLVGYGYTF.

The chain couples TRBV29-1 to TRBJ1-3; TRBD1 matches 9 bases. CDR3 length equals 13 residues. Per germline, CDR1 SQVTM and CDR2 ANQGSEA. Unmatched junction bases numbered 5, after V lost 7 bases and J lost 4 bases. The CDR3 coding sequence is TGCAGCGGTGGGGACAGGGCCGGAAACACCATATATTTT. Translation gives CSGGDRAGNTIYF.

This chain connects TRBV6-1 to TRBJ2-5; possible D gene TRBD1, 5 bases. This CDR3 has 12 residues. Trimming shortened V by 6 bases and J by 5 bases, and 10 bases separated the two germline ends. CDR1 and CDR2 (germline): MNHNS, SASEGT. The CDR3 reads CASSDSGETQYF. In DNA, the CDR3 is TGTGCCAGCAGCGACAGTGGGGAGACCCAGTACTTC.

The V call is TRBV2, the J call TRBJ2-1; 12 positions match TRBD2. CDR3 length: 23 residues. Trimming took 6 bases from V and 0 from J; bases not matched to a gene: 24. The V gene's germline CDR1 is SNHLY and CDR2 FYNNEI. CDR3 bases: TGTGCCAGCAGCGACCCTGGGGCTAGCGGGAGGGCCCGCGGGCCTAGCTCCTACAATGAGCAGTTCTTC. Translating it yields CASSDPGASGRARGPSSYNEQFF.

V is TRBV27 and J is TRBJ2-3; TRBD1 aligns across 7 bases. V trimming: 6 bases; J trimming: 1 base; junction bases outside the gene matches: 13. This CDR3 contains 17 residues. Germline CDR1 reads MNHEY; CDR2 reads SMNVEV (reference sequence). As DNA, the CDR3 is TGTGCCAGCAGCCGCCGCGCCACAGGGGTCCGCACAGATACGCAGTATTTT. Protein sequence: CASSRRATGVRTDTQYF.

The chain employs TRBV6-5 and TRBJ1-1, with TRBD1 identical over 10 bases. This CDR3 region has 15 residues. The V and J ends lost 6 bases and 3 bases, in that order; junction bases with no gene match: 7. Germline CDR1 MNHEY, CDR2 SVGAGI. As DNA, the CDR3 is TGTGCCAGCAGGAAACGACAGGGGGCGGACACTGAAGCTTTCTTT. This codes for CASRKRQGADTEAFF.

This clone was observed a handful of times. This chain links TRBV7-2 with TRBJ1-5; 10 bases are shared with TRBD1. The CDR3 contains 18 residues. With V trimmed by 4 bases and J by 6 bases, 15 bases remained unmatched. CDR1 and CDR2 from the germline V gene are SGHTA and FQGNSA. The CDR3: CASSSLGRTGGLGQPQHF. For the CDR3, the DNA is TGTGCCAGCAGCTCCCTCGGGCGGACAGGGGGTTTAGGTCAGCCCCAGCATTTT.

The chain couples TRBV3-1 (or the pseudogene TRBV3-2) to TRBJ2-5; D may be TRBD1 (5 bases). The germline V gene has CDR1 LGHDT and CDR2 YNNKEL (reference sequence). This CDR3 is 14 amino acids long. Trimming pared 4 bases from V and 5 bases from J, leaving 14 bases between. The CDR3 here is CASSLLQGRETQYF. The CDR3 nucleotides are TGTGCCAGCAGCCTACTTCAGGGTAGGGAGACCCAGTACTTC.

The CDR3 DNA follows: TGCGCCAGCAGCCAGAGCGTACCTAGCGGGGGGCGGAGCACAGATACGCAGTATTTT. Translated, it gives CASSQSVPSGGRSTDTQYF. The chain joins TRBV4-3 to TRBJ2-3, with 11 bases matching TRBD2. The CDR3 is 19 residues long. Trimming took 3 bases from V and 0 from J; bases not matched to a gene: 11. Germline lookup yields CDR1 LGHNA and CDR2 YSLEER.

The V call is TRBV7-3, the J call TRBJ2-5; 9 nucleotides line up with TRBD2. The V gene end was trimmed by 1 base and the J gene end by 4 bases; junction bases not matched to a gene: 7. Looked up from germline, CDR1 is SGHTA and CDR2 is FQGTGA. This CDR3 contains 16 residues. CDR3 amino acids: CASSLNGGGARETQYF. CDR3 DNA sequence: TGTGCCAGCAGCTTAAATGGCGGGGGGGCCCGAGAGACCCAGTACTTC. Based on the CDR3 plus reference TRBV7-3 and TRBJ2-5, the full variable domain is GAGVSQTPSNKVTEKGKYVELRCDPISGHTALYWYRQSLGQGPEFLIYFQGTGAADDSGLPNDRFFAVRPEGSVSTLKIQRTERGDSAVYLCASSLNGGGARETQYFGPGTRLLVL.

Note on this clone: A read error may produce the germline difference seen at one junction end. This chain uses TRBV19 with TRBJ2-1, with TRBD1 matching 7 bases. The CDR3 loop spans 15 amino acids. The germline CDR1 and CDR2 sequences are LNHDA and SQIVND (reference sequence). The CDR3 is CASSNRDSSYNEQFF. The CDR3 DNA reads TGTGCCAGCAGTAACAGGGACAGCTCCTACAATGAGCAGTTCTTC.

The chain has TRBV10-1 and TRBJ2-7; TRBD1 aligns across 7 bases. The germline V gene encodes CDR1 WNHNN and CDR2 SYGVQD (reference sequence). This CDR3 has 15 residues. V shed 6 bases and J 0 bases; nucleotides not matched to a gene: 8. CDR3 loop: CASSRDSPDSYEQYF. The CDR3 DNA reads as TGCGCCAGCAGCCGGGACAGCCCTGACTCCTACGAGCAGTACTTC.

This sequence joins TRBV27 and TRBJ1-5; weak D call: TRBD1 (6 bases). The ends were cut back, 3 bases at V and 3 bases at J, with 12 bases in the middle. Germline CDR1 MNHEY, CDR2 SMNVEV (reference sequence). This CDR3 has 15 residues. CDR3 DNA sequence: TGTGCCAGCAGTTTGGAACAGGGTCCCAATCAGCCCCAGCATTTT. Its protein product is CASSLEQGPNQPQHF.

V gene TRBV20-1 combines with J gene TRBJ1-2; D is ambiguous. The V gene's germline CDR1 is DFQATT and CDR2 SNEGSKA (reference sequence). V dropped 8 bases and J dropped 4 bases, with 11 bases sitting between them. The CDR3 is made up of 11 amino acids. CDR3 in amino acids: CSLMRSYGYTF. The CDR3 DNA sequence: TGCAGTCTAATGCGGAGCTATGGCTACACCTTC.

Only a few counts were recorded for this clone. This chain joins TRBV10-1 and TRBJ2-6, with 9 bases identical to TRBD1. The trim removed 1 base at V and 0 bases at J, leaving 10 bases unmatched. The CDR3 loop spans 20 amino acids. Germline assignment: CDR1 WNHNN and CDR2 SYGVQD (reference sequence). The CDR3 loop is CASSECWTGATNSGANVLTF. For the CDR3, the DNA is TGCGCCAGCAGTGAGTGCTGGACAGGGGCGACTAACTCTGGGGCCAACGTCCTGACTTTC.

This clone was counted between two and nine times. This sequence joins TRBV4-2 and TRBJ1-2; 9 bases are shared with TRBD1. Germline V gene lookup returns CDR1 LGHNA and CDR2 YNFKEQ. The CDR3 covers 19 residues. The J segment lost 8 bases and the V segment lost 0 bases, leaving 19 bases of the junction unmatched. The CDR3 loop reads CASSQDMGWGQGPNGGYTF. In DNA form, the CDR3 reads TGTGCCAGCAGCCAAGACATGGGGTGGGGACAGGGCCCCAATGGGGGCTACACCTTC.